The 23 T cell receptor beta chains presented below share a single source sample, sequenced in a study of blood T cell repertoires in COVID-19. Clones were sequenced by immunoSEQ multiplex PCR, and TCRdb holds only the in-frame ones, with some missing. The table records over 250,000 clones, about 88% of them present only once. Sample: PBMCs or T cells enriched from blood (not recorded which). The origin of the receptors is a woman aged 60-75 years in a cohort exposed to, infected with or recovered from COVID-19 (not recorded which).

The J gene is TRBJ1-4, the V gene TRBV23-1, with 7 bases matching TRBD1. TRBV23-1 is an ORF; its function is uncertain. The CDR3 is made up of 17 amino acids. J gave up 0 bases and V 1 base, and 5 bases lay outside the gene matches. The CDR3 DNA follows: TGCGCCAGCAGTCAATGTCGACAGGGATCAACTAATGAAAAACTGTTTTTT. Amino acid sequence: CASSQCRQGSTNEKLFF.

The chain combines TRBV19 with TRBJ2-7; 7 nucleotides agree with TRBD1. There are 14 residues in the CDR3. Germline V gene lookup returns CDR1 LNHDA and CDR2 SQIVND (reference sequence). Losses at the gene ends were 3 bases for V and 6 bases for J; bases not matched to a gene: 8. Here the CDR3 reads CASSIRQGSLEQYF. The CDR3 bases are TGTGCCAGTAGTATTCGACAGGGTTCCCTCGAGCAGTACTTC.

The CDR3 bases are TGTGCCTGGAGTCCGAGGACAGGGGGCTTGGGGAGTGGTAACTATGGCTACACCTTC. Residues: CAWSPRTGGLGSGNYGYTF. The chain has TRBV30 and TRBJ1-2; TRBD1 agrees at 11 bases. This CDR3 comprises 19 residues. Germline V CDR1 and CDR2: GTSNPN, SVGIG (reference sequence). Trimming cost V 2 bases and J 1 base; bases outside gene matches: 15.

This clone showed up just once. The V call is TRBV6-5, the J call TRBJ2-7; 8 nucleotides agree with TRBD1. V lost 4 bases and J lost 0; bases outside the gene matches: 5. The CDR3 spans 15 residues. Germline lookup yields CDR1 MNHEY and CDR2 SVGAGI. CDR3 protein: CASSLGGQDSYEQYF. CDR3 bases: TGTGCCAGCAGTTTAGGGGGACAGGACTCCTACGAGCAGTACTTC.

This sequence joins TRBV19 and TRBJ1-6; no clear D gene. V was cut by 5 bases and J by 0 bases, with 14 bases left in between. There are 17 residues in the CDR3. Germline CDR1 reads LNHDA; CDR2 reads SQIVND (reference sequence). The DNA of the CDR3 is TGTGCCAGTAGTCCCCGGGAAGTGAGCTCCTATAATTCACCCCTCCACTTT. Protein product: CASSPREVSSYNSPLHF.

This chain links TRBV30 with TRBJ2-3; possible D gene TRBD2, 6 bases. Germline V gene data show CDR1 as GTSNPN and CDR2 as SVGIG (reference sequence). This CDR3 has 14 residues. Trimming removed 3 bases at V and 1 base at J, with 11 bases between. Written as DNA, the CDR3 is TGTGCCTGGAGGGGGCGGGGCCGCACAGATACGCAGTATTTT. Protein sequence: CAWRGRGRTDTQYF.

The CDR3, as DNA: TGTGCCAGTAGTATCGGTGGGACTAGCGCATACGAGCAGTACTTC. This codes for CASSIGGTSAYEQYF. The V gene is TRBV19, the J gene TRBJ2-7; TRBD2 aligns across 10 bases. Germline loops: CDR1 LNHDA, CDR2 SQIVND (reference sequence). The CDR3 runs to 15 residues. Trimming at V came to 3 bases and at J to 4 bases, leaving 6 bases not matched to a gene.

The V gene is TRBV15, the J gene TRBJ2-1; 7 bases are a match to TRBD2. The CDR3 has 15 residues. V trimming: 1 base; J trimming: 6 bases; junction bases outside the gene matches: 6. Germline V CDR1 and CDR2: LNHNV, YYDKDF (reference sequence). CDR3 DNA: TGTGCCACCAGCAGAGTGGCGGGAGTGTTCAATGAGCAGTTCTTC. Residues: CATSRVAGVFNEQFF.

This chain joins TRBV14 and TRBJ2-7; 9 positions match TRBD1. Trimming at V came to 4 bases and at J to 4 bases, leaving 14 bases not matched to a gene. Germline CDR1 and CDR2: SGHDN and FVKESK. This CDR3 has 17 amino acids. The CDR3 here is CASSPDRGTLFIYEQYF. CDR3 DNA sequence: TGTGCCAGCAGCCCCGACAGGGGGACCCTATTTATTTACGAGCAGTACTTC.

V and J are TRBV10-3 and TRBJ2-7, with a weak D call TRBD2 (7 bases). The germline V gene encodes CDR1 ENHRY and CDR2 SYGVKD. The CDR3 covers 15 residues. Trimming removed 2 bases at V and 4 bases at J, with 15 bases between. Here the CDR3 reads CAISERGGDRYEQYF. The CDR3 nucleotides are TGTGCCATCAGTGAGAGGGGGGGCGATCGATACGAGCAGTACTTC.

The rearrangement uses TRBV5-1 and TRBJ1-2; TRBD1 is a possible D gene (5 bases). This CDR3 is built from 13 residues. CDR1 SGHRS and CDR2 YFSETQ come from the germline V gene. Trimming took off 2 bases at V and 8 bases at J, with 13 bases between the two ends. CDR3 in DNA: TGCGCCAGCAGCTTATGGGCAGGGCGCGGCTACACCTTC. It codes for CASSLWAGRGYTF. The complete variable domain, with remaining parts taken from reference TRBV5-1 and TRBJ1-2, reads KAGVTQTPRYLIKTRGQQVTLSCSPISGHRSVSWYQQTPGQGLQFLFEYFSETQRNKGNFPGRFSGRQFSNSRSEMNVSTLELGDSALYLCASSLWAGRGYTFGSGTRLTVV.

The rearrangement uses TRBV2 and TRBJ2-5, with 12 positions matching TRBD2. Germline values: CDR1 SNHLY, CDR2 FYNNEI. The CDR3 totals 17 residues. V trimming: 8 bases; J trimming: 2 bases; junction bases outside the gene matches: 12. The CDR3 protein is CASRRLAGVGGQETQYF. The CDR3 DNA follows: TGTGCCAGCCGGAGACTAGCGGGAGTTGGGGGGCAAGAGACCCAGTACTTC.

This clone was seen more than once but under ten times. The V gene is TRBV10-3, the J gene TRBJ2-7; D is undetermined. V lost 10 bases and J lost 5, with 18 bases in between. The CDR3 loop spans 13 amino acids. Germline CDR1 is ENHRY and CDR2 is SYGVKD. CDR3 bases: TGTGCCAGTGCCGGCGCTAATGAGGACGAGCAGTACTTC. Translating gives CASAGANEDEQYF.

This chain uses TRBV27 with TRBJ2-1; 11 nucleotides line up with TRBD2. The CDR3 is 16 amino acids. Losses at the gene ends were 1 base for V and 7 bases for J; bases not matched to a gene: 6. Germline values: CDR1 MNHEY, CDR2 SMNVEV (reference sequence). The CDR3: CASSLYASGRLNEQFF. The CDR3 DNA reads as TGTGCCAGCAGTTTATATGCTAGCGGGAGGTTGAATGAGCAGTTCTTC.

V usage is TRBV24-1 and J usage is TRBJ1-5, with 7 positions matching TRBD1. Germline V gene data show CDR1 as KGHDR and CDR2 as SFDVKD. The CDR3 is 17 residues long. V lost 3 bases to trimming and J lost 6 bases; unmatched junction nucleotides: 13. The CDR3 region is CATSDTSHRGVGQPQHF. In DNA, the CDR3 is TGTGCCACCAGTGATACCTCTCACAGGGGCGTGGGTCAGCCCCAGCATTTT.

The chain recombines TRBV27 with TRBJ2-7; the D gene is possibly TRBD2 (6 bases). Germline V gene lookup returns CDR1 MNHEY and CDR2 SMNVEV (reference sequence). This CDR3 has 14 residues. V lost 6 bases to trimming and J lost 0 bases, with 12 bases between them. For the CDR3, the DNA is TGTGCCAGCAGATCCGGAGGGAGCTCCTACGAGCAGTACTTC. It translates to CASRSGGSSYEQYF.

This clone showed up just once. V gene TRBV3-1 (or the pseudogene TRBV3-2) combines with J gene TRBJ1-1; D is ambiguous. The CDR3 spans 14 residues. V gave up 5 bases and J gave up 0 bases, with 10 bases separating them. From germline, CDR1 is LGHDT and CDR2 YNNKEL (reference sequence). The CDR3 coding sequence is TGTGCCAGCAGCTCCGCACACATGAACACTGAAGCTTTCTTT. Protein sequence: CASSSAHMNTEAFF.

The sample holds one count of this clone. The CDR3 DNA is TGTGCCAGCAGCCCTCGCTCCTACGAGCAGTACTTC. Its protein product is CASSPRSYEQYF. The gene calls are TRBV7-8 and TRBJ2-7; D unclear. The V gene lost 5 bases and the J gene lost 0 bases, with 5 bases spanning the gap. CDR3 size: 12 residues. In germline, CDR1 is SGHVS, CDR2 FQNEAQ.

J is TRBJ2-7 and V is TRBV28; 9 nucleotides align to TRBD2. Germline V gene lookup returns CDR1 MDHEN and CDR2 SYDVKM. The CDR3 length is 15 residues. J was trimmed by 4 bases and V by 6 bases; bases with no gene match: 10. The CDR3: CASSLASGNDYEQYF. In DNA, the CDR3 is TGTGCCAGCAGCCTGGCTAGCGGGAATGATTACGAGCAGTACTTC.

V and J are TRBV9 and TRBJ2-7; D might be TRBD1 (5 bases). The germline gives CDR1 SGDLS, CDR2 YYNGEE. V lost 0 bases, J lost 6 bases, and 16 bases lay in between. CDR3 length: 15 residues. The CDR3 DNA reads as TGTGCCAGCAGCGTAGCTGGGCAGGGCTGGGGCGAGCAGTACTTC. It translates to CASSVAGQGWGEQYF.

DNA for the CDR3: TGTGCCAGCAGTTACATGGAGGGAAACACCATATATTTT. Protein sequence: CASSYMEGNTIYF. V is TRBV6-5 and J is TRBJ1-3, with D hard to call. V lost 2 bases to trimming and J lost 4 bases, with 6 bases between them. The germline CDR1 and CDR2 sequences are MNHEY and SVGAGI. The CDR3 sequence is 13 residues long.

This clone was found once. V is TRBV7-9 and J is TRBJ2-7; a possible D gene is TRBD2 (5 bases). The length of the CDR3 is 16 residues. Deletions cut 4 bases from V and 0 bases from J, with 16 bases between. Per germline, CDR1 SEHNR and CDR2 FQNEAQ (reference sequence). CDR3 amino acids: CASSSGPGVSSYEQYF. Here the CDR3 DNA reads TGTGCCAGCAGCTCCGGCCCCGGGGTTAGCTCCTACGAGCAGTACTTC.

This chain links TRBV5-3 with TRBJ1-1, with 9 bases that match TRBD1. TRBV5-3 is reported as an ORF; its role is uncertain. With V trimmed by 10 bases and J by 4 bases, 2 bases remained unmatched. The CDR3 is 11 amino acids. CDR3 nucleotide sequence: TGTGCCTCACAGGGGGCCACTGAAGCTTTCTTT. Translation: CASQGATEAFF.